A single sample is the source of the 30 T cell receptor beta chains below, sequenced in a study of response to subunit inactivated influenza vaccine. TCRdb used MiXCR to reprocess the RT-PCR reads, holding one entry per CDR3 protein. Among about half a million distinct CDR3 sequences listed, around 8% were seen once. Here the sequenced sample was PBMCs from blood, taken roughly 24 months after vaccination. Receptors were obtained from a man between 50 and 75 years old who received an inactivated influenza vaccine.

In this sample, this clonotype turned up many times. The V gene is TRBV15, the J gene TRBJ2-4; 9 nucleotides match TRBD1. Per germline, CDR1 LNHNV and CDR2 YYDKDF (reference sequence). The J segment lost 5 bases and the V segment lost 0 bases, leaving 5 bases of the junction unmatched. The CDR3 loop spans 16 amino acids. CDR3: CATSRDIGQGQNIQYF. In DNA, the CDR3 is TGTGCCACCAGCAGAGACATAGGACAGGGGCAAAACATTCAGTACTTC. Filled out from reference TRBV15 and TRBJ2-4, the complete variable domain reads DAMVIQNPRYQVTQFGKPVTLSCSQTLNHNVMYWYQQKSSQAPKLLFHYYDKDFNNEADTPDNFQSRRPNTSFCFLDIRSPGLGDTAMYLCATSRDIGQGQNIQYFGAGTRLSVL.

At least ten counts were recorded for this clonotype. This chain links TRBV20-1 with TRBJ2-3, with 8 bases identical to TRBD2. Germline V gives CDR1 DFQATT, CDR2 SNEGSKA (reference sequence). The J segment lost 0 bases and the V segment lost 5 bases, leaving 10 bases of the junction unmatched. This CDR3 comprises 16 residues. CDR3 DNA: TGCAGTGCTCCAAACCGACGGGAGGGCAGCACAGATACGCAGTATTTT. This codes for CSAPNRREGSTDTQYF.

The sample holds a few counts of this clonotype. The V and J genes are TRBV20-1 and TRBJ1-6; no clear D. V gave up 1 base and J gave up 6 bases, with 7 bases separating them. The CDR3 is 13 residues long. In germline, CDR1 is DFQATT, CDR2 SNEGSKA (reference sequence). Here the CDR3 reads CSARGSTNSPLHF. The CDR3, as DNA: TGCAGTGCTAGAGGCAGTACTAATTCACCCCTCCACTTT.

This clonotype was detected a few times. The chain employs TRBV12-3 or TRBV12-4 and TRBJ1-2; no firm D call. Trimming shortened V by 6 bases and J by 5 bases, and 16 bases separated the two germline ends. CDR3 length: 14 residues. In DNA, the CDR3 is TGTGCCAGCAGCCCACCTGAACGGAAGTATGGCTACACCTTC. Encoded protein: CASSPPERKYGYTF.

There are a few counts of this clonotype. V usage is TRBV27 and J usage is TRBJ2-1, with 12 bases identical to TRBD1. V was clipped by 6 bases and J by 3 bases; unmatched bases: 3. The CDR3 totals 15 residues. Looked up from germline, CDR1 is MNHEY and CDR2 is SMNVEV (reference sequence). Here the CDR3 DNA reads TGTGCCAGCAGATGGGACAGGGGGCTCTACAATGAGCAGTTCTTC. Its translation: CASRWDRGLYNEQFF.

This clonotype was counted ten times or more. Written as DNA, the CDR3 is TGTGCCAGCATCCGTGGACTAGCGCTGGAGACCCAGTACTTC. This gives the protein CASIRGLALETQYF. The chain carries TRBV5-5 and TRBJ2-5; 9 bases are a match to TRBD2. CDR3 size: 14 residues. Germline lookup yields CDR1 SGHKS and CDR2 YYEKEE (reference sequence). With 6 bases clipped from V and 5 bases from J, the junction kept 8 bases outside the gene matches.

The sample holds many counts of this clonotype. The rearrangement uses TRBV5-6 and TRBJ2-5; possible D gene TRBD2, 5 bases. Per germline, CDR1 SGHDT and CDR2 YYEEEE. Trimming stripped 1 base from V and 5 bases from J, with 9 bases between. The CDR3 is 13 residues long. The CDR3 region is CASSLFSAETQYF. In DNA, the CDR3 is TGTGCCAGCAGCTTGTTTAGCGCGGAGACCCAGTACTTC. Variable domain in full (rest from reference TRBV5-6 and TRBJ2-5): DAGVTQSPTHLIKTRGQQVTLRCSPKSGHDTVSWYQQALGQGPQFIFQYYEEEERQRGNFPDRFSGHQFPNYSSELNVNALLLGDSALYLCASSLFSAETQYFGPGTRLLVL.

A remark on this clonotype: With a much larger clone just one base away, this may be a read error. The chain is built from TRBV5-1 and TRBJ2-3; 9 bases match TRBD1. Germline V lookup: CDR1 SGHRS, CDR2 YFSETQ. V was clipped by 4 bases and J by 4 bases; unmatched bases: 10. The length of the CDR3 is 16 residues. CDR3 amino acids: CASSVAGTGFPDTQYF. Written as DNA, the CDR3 is TGCGCCAGCAGCGTAGCCGGGACAGGGTTCCCAGATACGCAGTATTTT.

The sample holds a few counts of this clonotype. This rearrangement joins TRBV12-3 or TRBV12-4 to TRBJ2-1, with TRBD1 matching over 10 bases. The CDR3 totals 15 residues. V was pared by 7 bases and J by 4 bases, with 7 bases of the junction left unmatched. The CDR3 DNA is TGTGCCAGCAATCCCCTGGGACAGGGGTACAATGAGCAGTTCTTC. Its protein is CASNPLGQGYNEQFF.

The rearrangement links TRBV6-1 to TRBJ2-7; D not resolved. CDR3 length: 14 amino acids. Trimming took 7 bases from V and 4 from J, leaving 17 bases between them. Germline-derived CDR1 and CDR2 are MNHNS and SASEGT. The CDR3 bases are TGTGCCAGCACCACAGATGGCTCAGGATACGAGCAGTACTTC. This sequence encodes CASTTDGSGYEQYF.

V and J are TRBV20-1 and TRBJ1-2; no clear D. Trimming stripped 6 bases from V and 7 bases from J, with 12 bases between. CDR3 length: 11 amino acids. CDR1 DFQATT and CDR2 SNEGSKA come from the germline V gene (reference sequence). CDR3 nucleotide sequence: TGCAGTGCCCAAATAACCCGTGGCTACACCTTC. The encoded protein is CSAQITRGYTF.

In DNA, the CDR3 is TGTGCCAGCAGACACTGGGTCGGGCTAGCGGGAGGAACAGATGAGCAGTTCTTC. This codes for CASRHWVGLAGGTDEQFF. The chain links TRBV14 to TRBJ2-1; 11 bases line up with TRBD2. The V gene's germline CDR1 is SGHDN and CDR2 FVKESK. This CDR3 contains 18 residues. After removal of 6 bases from V and 8 bases from J, the junction contained 18 bases not matched to a gene.

This chain joins TRBV10-3 and TRBJ1-5, with 8 bases aligning to TRBD1. Germline CDR1 ENHRY, CDR2 SYGVKD. This CDR3 is 14 amino acids long. Unmatched junction bases numbered 11, after V lost 10 bases and J lost 6 bases. This chain's CDR3 is CATRQGKEIQPQHF. The CDR3 DNA is TGTGCCACCAGACAGGGGAAGGAGATTCAGCCCCAGCATTTT.

This clonotype has a count of ten or more. CDR3 region: CASSLGLLPNYGYTF. Written as DNA, the CDR3 is TGTGCCAGCAGTTTAGGGCTGCTACCTAACTATGGCTACACCTTC. The chain joins TRBV12-3 or TRBV12-4 to TRBJ1-2; unclear D gene. The length of the CDR3 is 15 residues. Deletions cut 1 base from V and 0 bases from J, with 9 bases between.

The CDR3 DNA follows: TGTGCCACCAGCAGAGTACGGGACAGGGGAAACATTCAGTACTTC. Protein: CATSRVRDRGNIQYF. The V gene is TRBV15, the J gene TRBJ2-4; 10 bases fit TRBD1. The CDR3 extends over 15 amino acids. CDR1 LNHNV and CDR2 YYDKDF come from the germline V gene (reference sequence). V gave up 1 base and J gave up 6 bases; unmatched junction bases: 3.

This clonotype was counted a few times. The chain carries TRBV6-5 and TRBJ1-1; no definite D call. The CDR3 sequence is 15 residues long. Trimming stripped 0 bases from V and 0 bases from J, with 8 bases between. From germline, CDR1 is MNHEY and CDR2 SVGAGI. CDR3 region: CASSYSGSLNTEAFF. The CDR3 DNA reads as TGTGCCAGCAGTTACTCTGGCAGTTTGAACACTGAAGCTTTCTTT.

This clonotype was detected ten times or more. V usage is TRBV6-1 and J usage is TRBJ2-5; the match to TRBD1 covers 7 bases. The germline gives CDR1 MNHNS, CDR2 SASEGT. The ends lost 8 bases at V and 4 bases at J; junction bases unmatched: 7. The CDR3 loop spans 13 amino acids. The chain's CDR3 is CASSTGIGETQYF. For the CDR3, the DNA is TGTGCCAGCTCGACAGGGATAGGAGAGACCCAGTACTTC.

In this sample, this clonotype turned up many times. The chain carries TRBV6-1 and TRBJ2-7; no clear D. The V and J ends lost 1 base and 7 bases respectively, with 8 bases between them. Germline CDR1 reads MNHNS; CDR2 reads SASEGT. The CDR3 length is 12 residues. The CDR3 coding sequence is TGTGCCAGCAGTGAAGTGGACGCGGAGCAGTACTTC. Translating gives CASSEVDAEQYF.

This clonotype was observed at least ten times. J is TRBJ1-1 and V is TRBV12-5, with D possibly TRBD1 on 5 matching bases. CDR1 and CDR2 (germline): LGHNT, FRNRAP. This CDR3 has 12 residues. The V end lost 6 bases, the J end lost 11 bases, and 16 bases lay between the germline ends. CDR3 sequence (DNA): TGTGCTAGTGGGGGGGACGGAAACTGGGCTTTCTTT. This translates into CASGGDGNWAFF.

This clonotype was picked up many times. The chain carries TRBV28 and TRBJ1-2, with unresolved D. The germline V gene has CDR1 MDHEN and CDR2 SYDVKM. The CDR3 runs 13 residues. The V and J ends lost 7 bases and 1 base respectively, with 10 bases between them. The CDR3 spells CASTLDYNYGYTF. For the CDR3, the DNA is TGTGCCAGCACTCTCGACTATAACTATGGCTACACCTTC.

Points on this clonotype: This may stem from a read error, because a much larger clone lies one nucleotide away. The V gene is TRBV6-1, the J gene TRBJ2-1; D unclear. This CDR3 has 15 residues. CDR1 MNHNS and CDR2 SASEGT come from the germline V gene. DNA for the CDR3: TGTGCCAGAAGTGATGACATAAACTCCTACAATGAGCAGTTCTTC. It encodes CARSDDINSYNEQFF.

V is TRBV5-1 and J is TRBJ2-1; D possibly corresponds to TRBD1 (5 bases). Germline assignment: CDR1 SGHRS and CDR2 YFSETQ. This CDR3 has 14 residues. V lost 1 base, J lost 7 bases, and 12 bases lay in between. The CDR3 sequence is CASSLSRGGNEQFF. In DNA, the CDR3 is TGCGCCAGCAGCTTGAGTAGGGGTGGGAATGAGCAGTTCTTC.

V is TRBV5-6 and J is TRBJ2-5, with D possibly being TRBD1 (5 bases). The length of the CDR3 is 12 residues. In germline, CDR1 is SGHDT, CDR2 YYEEEE. Trimming pared 4 bases from V and 10 bases from J, leaving 14 bases between. The CDR3 loop is CASSIGAALQYF. CDR3 in DNA: TGTGCCAGCAGCATAGGGGCGGCCCTCCAGTACTTC.

The rearrangement uses TRBV24-1 and TRBJ1-1; D uncertain. V was pared by 9 bases and J by 4 bases, with 11 bases between. From germline, CDR1 is KGHDR and CDR2 SFDVKD. CDR3 length: 12 residues. The CDR3 is CATGRVGTEAFF. Here the CDR3 DNA reads TGTGCCACCGGGAGGGTAGGCACTGAAGCTTTCTTT.

The chain combines TRBV13 with TRBJ2-1, with D possibly called TRBD1 or TRBD2 (5 bases each). The V end lost 3 bases, the J end lost 1 base, and 16 bases lay between the germline ends. CDR1 and CDR2 (germline): PRHDT, FYEKMQ (reference sequence). The CDR3 has 17 amino acids. The CDR3 nucleotides are TGTGCCAGCAGCTTTTCTATCCGGGACGGGTCCTACAATGAGCAGTTCTTC. This encodes CASSFSIRDGSYNEQFF.

Only a few counts were recorded for this clonotype. The chain has TRBV10-3 and TRBJ2-2; tentatively, D is TRBD1 (6 bases). The V gene lost 7 bases and the J gene lost 1 base, with 13 bases spanning the gap. CDR1 and CDR2 from the germline V gene are ENHRY and SYGVKD. The CDR3 has 15 residues. The chain's CDR3 is CAITPDSWNTGELFF. CDR3 nucleotide sequence: TGTGCCATCACTCCGGACAGTTGGAACACCGGGGAGCTGTTTTTT.

This clonotype was counted between two and nine times. The chain recombines TRBV5-1 with TRBJ2-7; 7 bases match TRBD2. V was clipped by 4 bases and J by 5 bases; unmatched bases: 15. In germline, CDR1 is SGHRS, CDR2 YFSETQ. There are 16 residues in the CDR3. CDR3 in amino acids: CASSEAAGTDLNEQYF. Written as DNA, the CDR3 is TGCGCCAGCAGCGAAGCAGCGGGGACCGACCTTAACGAGCAGTACTTC.

This clonotype has a handful of counts. The rearrangement joins TRBV6-1 to TRBJ1-6; D gene unclear. Looked up from germline, CDR1 is MNHNS and CDR2 is SASEGT. V dropped 10 bases and J dropped 5 bases, with 9 bases sitting between them. The CDR3 runs to 12 residues. Written as DNA, the CDR3 is TGTGCCACCGCTCGGGATAATTCACCCCTCCACTTT. As protein: CATARDNSPLHF.

This clonotype showed up many times. The V and J genes are TRBV29-1 and TRBJ2-7, with D perhaps TRBD2 (5 bases). CDR3 length: 12 residues. Per germline, CDR1 SQVTM and CDR2 ANQGSEA. V gave up 4 bases and J gave up 2 bases, with 9 bases separating them. CDR3 protein: CSVVRDTYEQYF. The CDR3, as DNA: TGCAGCGTTGTTCGGGATACCTACGAGCAGTACTTC.

This clonotype has a handful of counts. CDR3 nucleotides: TGTGCCAGCTGGGACGTTCTTTACGAGCAGTACTTC. It yields the protein CASWDVLYEQYF. The chain joins TRBV6-5 to TRBJ2-7; D is tentatively TRBD1 or TRBD2 (5 bases each). Trimming took 8 bases from V and 4 from J, leaving 12 bases between them. This CDR3 comprises 12 residues. Germline-derived CDR1 and CDR2 are MNHEY and SVGAGI.